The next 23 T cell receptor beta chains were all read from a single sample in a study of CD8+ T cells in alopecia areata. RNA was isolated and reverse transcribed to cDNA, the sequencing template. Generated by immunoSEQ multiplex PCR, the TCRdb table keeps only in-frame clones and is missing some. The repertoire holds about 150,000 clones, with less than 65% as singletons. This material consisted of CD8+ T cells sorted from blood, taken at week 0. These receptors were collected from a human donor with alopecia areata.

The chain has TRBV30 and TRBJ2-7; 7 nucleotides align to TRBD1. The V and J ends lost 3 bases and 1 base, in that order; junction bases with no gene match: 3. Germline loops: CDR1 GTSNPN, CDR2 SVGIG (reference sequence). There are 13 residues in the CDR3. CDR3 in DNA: TGTGCCTGGAGCTCGGACAGGTCCTACGAGCAGTACTTC. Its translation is CAWSSDRSYEQYF.

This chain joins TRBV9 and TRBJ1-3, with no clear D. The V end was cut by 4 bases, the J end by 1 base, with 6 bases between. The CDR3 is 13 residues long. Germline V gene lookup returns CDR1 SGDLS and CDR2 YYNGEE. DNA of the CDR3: TGTGCCAGCAGCCCGTCTTCTGGAAACACCATATATTTT. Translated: CASSPSSGNTIYF.

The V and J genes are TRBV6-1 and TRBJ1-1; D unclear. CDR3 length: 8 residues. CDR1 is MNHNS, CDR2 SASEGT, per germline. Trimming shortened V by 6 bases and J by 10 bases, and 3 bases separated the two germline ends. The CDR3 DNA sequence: TGTGCCAGCAGGGGAGCTTTCTTT. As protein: CASRGAFF.

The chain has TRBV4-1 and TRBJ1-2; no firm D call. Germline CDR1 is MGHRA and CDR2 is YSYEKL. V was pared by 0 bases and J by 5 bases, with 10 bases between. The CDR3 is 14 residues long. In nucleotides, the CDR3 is TGCGCCAGCAGCCAAGATGTGGGAAGATATGGCTACACCTTC. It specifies CASSQDVGRYGYTF.

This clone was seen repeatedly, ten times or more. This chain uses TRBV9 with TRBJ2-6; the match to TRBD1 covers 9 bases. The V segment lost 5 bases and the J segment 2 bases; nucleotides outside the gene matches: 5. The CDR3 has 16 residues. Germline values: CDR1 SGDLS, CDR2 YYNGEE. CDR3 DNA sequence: TGTGCCAGCAGTGGGGGACAGGGAGCTGGGGCCAACGTCCTGACTTTC. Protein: CASSGGQGAGANVLTF.

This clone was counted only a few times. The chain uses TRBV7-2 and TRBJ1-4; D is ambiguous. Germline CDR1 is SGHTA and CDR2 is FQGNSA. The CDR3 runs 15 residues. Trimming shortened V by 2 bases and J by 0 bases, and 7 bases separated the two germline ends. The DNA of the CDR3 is TGTGCCAGCAGCTTATCTCCGGCAACTAATGAAAAACTGTTTTTT. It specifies CASSLSPATNEKLFF.

CDR3 amino acids: CASSYSGEGYTEAFF. CDR3 nucleotide sequence: TGTGCCAGCAGTTACTCAGGGGAGGGTTACACTGAAGCTTTCTTT. V is TRBV6-5 and J is TRBJ1-1; the D gene is possibly TRBD1 (5 bases). Per germline, CDR1 MNHEY and CDR2 SVGAGI. This CDR3 has 15 amino acids. V was shortened by 0 bases and J by 3 bases, with 11 bases between the two germline ends.

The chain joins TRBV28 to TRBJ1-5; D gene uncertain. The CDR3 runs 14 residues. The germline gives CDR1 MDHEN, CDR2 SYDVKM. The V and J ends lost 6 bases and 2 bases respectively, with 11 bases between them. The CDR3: CASRKGFGNQPQHF. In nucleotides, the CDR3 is TGTGCCAGCAGAAAAGGCTTTGGCAATCAGCCCCAGCATTTT.

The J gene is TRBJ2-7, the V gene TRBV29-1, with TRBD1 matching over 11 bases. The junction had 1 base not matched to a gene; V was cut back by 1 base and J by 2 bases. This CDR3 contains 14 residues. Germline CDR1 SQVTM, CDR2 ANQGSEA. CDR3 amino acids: CSVEGGQGAYEQYF. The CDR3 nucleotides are TGCAGCGTTGAAGGGGGACAGGGGGCCTACGAGCAGTACTTC.

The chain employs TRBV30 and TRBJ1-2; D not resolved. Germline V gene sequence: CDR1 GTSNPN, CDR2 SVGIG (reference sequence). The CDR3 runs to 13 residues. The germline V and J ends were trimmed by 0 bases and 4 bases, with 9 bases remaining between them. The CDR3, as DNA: TGTGCCTGGAGTGTTGGAGGAGGCTATGGCTACACCTTC. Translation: CAWSVGGGYGYTF.

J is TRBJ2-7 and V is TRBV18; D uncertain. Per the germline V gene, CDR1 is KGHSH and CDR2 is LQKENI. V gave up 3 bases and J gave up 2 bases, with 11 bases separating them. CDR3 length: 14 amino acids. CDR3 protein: CASSPRGDAYEQYF. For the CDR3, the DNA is TGTGCCAGCTCACCCCGAGGCGACGCCTACGAGCAGTACTTC.

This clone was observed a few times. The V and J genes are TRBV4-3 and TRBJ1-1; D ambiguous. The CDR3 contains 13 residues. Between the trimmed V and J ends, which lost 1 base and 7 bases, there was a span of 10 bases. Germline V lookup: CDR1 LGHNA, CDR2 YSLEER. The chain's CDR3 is CASSQVVHNEAFF. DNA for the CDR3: TGCGCCAGCAGCCAAGTAGTCCACAATGAAGCTTTCTTT.

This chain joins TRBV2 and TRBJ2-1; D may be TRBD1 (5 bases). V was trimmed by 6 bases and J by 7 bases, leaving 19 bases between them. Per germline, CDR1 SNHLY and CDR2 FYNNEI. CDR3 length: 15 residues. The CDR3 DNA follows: TGTGCCAGCAGCACCTCTAGGGGCAGGAATAATGAGCAGTTCTTC. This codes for CASSTSRGRNNEQFF.

CDR3 amino acids: CASSMDPGTGKETQYF. Written as DNA, the CDR3 is TGTGCCAGCAGCATGGATCCCGGGACAGGAAAAGAGACCCAGTACTTC. V gene TRBV13 combines with J gene TRBJ2-5; 8 bases map to TRBD1. The CDR3 totals 16 residues. Trimming took 5 bases from V and 3 from J; bases not matched to a gene: 11. The germline V gene has CDR1 PRHDT and CDR2 FYEKMQ (reference sequence). The full variable domain, its missing parts supplied by reference TRBV13 and TRBJ2-5, is AAGVIQSPRHLIKEKRETATLKCYPIPRHDTVYWYQQGPGQDPQFLISFYEKMQSDKGSIPDRFSAQQFSDYHSELNMSSLELGDSALYFCASSMDPGTGKETQYFGPGTRLLVL.

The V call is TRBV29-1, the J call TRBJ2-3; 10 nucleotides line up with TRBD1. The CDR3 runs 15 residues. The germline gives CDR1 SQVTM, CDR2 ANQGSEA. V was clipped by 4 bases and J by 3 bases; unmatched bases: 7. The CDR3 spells CSVGGDRGTTDTQYF. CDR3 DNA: TGCAGCGTTGGAGGGGACAGGGGTACGACAGATACGCAGTATTTT.

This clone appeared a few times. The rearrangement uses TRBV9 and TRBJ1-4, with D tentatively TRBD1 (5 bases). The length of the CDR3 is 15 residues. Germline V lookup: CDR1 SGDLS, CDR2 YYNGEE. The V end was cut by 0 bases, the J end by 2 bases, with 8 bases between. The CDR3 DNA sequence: TGTGCCAGCAGCGTAGGGGCAGGGACTAATGAAAAACTGTTTTTT. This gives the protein CASSVGAGTNEKLFF. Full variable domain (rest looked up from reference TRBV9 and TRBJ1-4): DSGVTQTPKHLITATGQRVTLRCSPRSGDLSVYWYQQSLDQGLQFLIQYYNGEERAKGNILERFSAQQFPDLHSELNLSSLELGDSALYFCASSVGAGTNEKLFFGSGTQLSVL.

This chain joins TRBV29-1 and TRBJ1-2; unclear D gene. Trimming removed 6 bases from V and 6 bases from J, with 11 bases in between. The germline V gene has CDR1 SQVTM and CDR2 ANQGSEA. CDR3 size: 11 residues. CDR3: CSVEDSDGYTF. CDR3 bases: TGCAGCGTGGAGGACTCGGATGGCTACACCTTC.

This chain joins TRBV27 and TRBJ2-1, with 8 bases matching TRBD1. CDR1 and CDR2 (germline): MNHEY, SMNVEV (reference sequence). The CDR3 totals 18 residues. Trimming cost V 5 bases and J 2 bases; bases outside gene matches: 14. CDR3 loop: CASSLALRTGLTYNEQFF. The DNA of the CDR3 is TGTGCCAGCAGTCTCGCGCTCCGGACAGGGCTTACCTACAATGAGCAGTTCTTC.

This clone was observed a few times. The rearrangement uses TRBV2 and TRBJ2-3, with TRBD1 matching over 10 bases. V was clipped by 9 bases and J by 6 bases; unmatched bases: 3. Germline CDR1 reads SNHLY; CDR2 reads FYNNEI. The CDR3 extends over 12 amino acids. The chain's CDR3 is CARDRGEDTQYF. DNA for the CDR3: TGTGCCAGGGACAGGGGGGAGGATACGCAGTATTTT.

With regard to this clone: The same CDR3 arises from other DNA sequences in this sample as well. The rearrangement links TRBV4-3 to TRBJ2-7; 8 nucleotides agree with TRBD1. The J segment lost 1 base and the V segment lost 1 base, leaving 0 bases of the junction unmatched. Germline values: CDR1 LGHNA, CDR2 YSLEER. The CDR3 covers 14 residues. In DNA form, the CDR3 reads TGCGCCAGCAGCCAAGGACAGGGGTCCTACGAGCAGTACTTC. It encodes CASSQGQGSYEQYF.

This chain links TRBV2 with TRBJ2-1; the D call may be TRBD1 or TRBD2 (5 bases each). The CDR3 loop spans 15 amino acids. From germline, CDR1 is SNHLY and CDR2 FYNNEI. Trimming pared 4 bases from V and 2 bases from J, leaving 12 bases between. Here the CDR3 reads CASSAGPTPYNEQFF. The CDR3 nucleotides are TGTGCCAGCAGTGCGGGACCGACCCCCTACAATGAGCAGTTCTTC.

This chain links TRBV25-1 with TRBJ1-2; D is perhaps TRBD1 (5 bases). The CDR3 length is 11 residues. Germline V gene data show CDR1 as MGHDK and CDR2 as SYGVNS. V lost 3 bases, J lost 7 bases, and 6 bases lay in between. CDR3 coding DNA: TGTGCCAGCAGTGAGGGGCTTGGCTACACCTTC. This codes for CASSEGLGYTF.

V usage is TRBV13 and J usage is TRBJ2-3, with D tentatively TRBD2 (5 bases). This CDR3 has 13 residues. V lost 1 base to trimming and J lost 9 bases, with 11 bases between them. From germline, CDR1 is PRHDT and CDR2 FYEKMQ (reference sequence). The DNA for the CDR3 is TGTGCCAGCAGCTTAGCCGACGGGGAAACGCAGTATTTT. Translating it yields CASSLADGETQYF.